The 11 T cell receptor beta chains below were found in one sample sequenced in a study of T cell responses to AZD1222 COVID-19 vaccine. TCRdb's copy holds only in-frame clones and misses some; the assay was immunoSEQ multiplex PCR. This sample has some 150,000 clones; approximately 89% occur once, and the top ten carry roughly 3.5%. Specimen: peripheral blood, collected on day 0 of MenACWY control vaccination. These receptors originate from an adult in good health.

The rearrangement joins TRBV7-8 to TRBJ2-6, with D hard to call. Between the trimmed V and J ends, which lost 3 bases and 3 bases, there was a span of 9 bases. Germline V CDR1 and CDR2: SGHVS, FQNEAQ. CDR3 length: 15 amino acids. CDR3 nucleotide sequence: TGTGCCAGCAGCTTGGGGATTAGTGGGGCCAACGTCCTGACTTTC. Amino acid sequence: CASSLGISGANVLTF.

V and J are TRBV30 and TRBJ1-6; TRBD1 matches 9 bases. The germline gives CDR1 GTSNPN, CDR2 SVGIG (reference sequence). The CDR3 is 13 amino acids. Unmatched junction bases numbered 0, after V lost 5 bases and J lost 4 bases. The DNA of the CDR3 is TGTGCCTGGGGACAGGGGTATAATTCACCCCTCCACTTT. Translated, it gives CAWGQGYNSPLHF.

The chain has TRBV7-8 and TRBJ2-1; no clear D. Trimming shortened V by 2 bases and J by 0 bases, and 11 bases separated the two germline ends. This CDR3 region has 16 residues. From germline, CDR1 is SGHVS and CDR2 FQNEAQ. Written as DNA, the CDR3 is TGTGCCAGCAGCTTAAGACTTACAAGCTCCTACAATGAGCAGTTCTTC. Its protein product is CASSLRLTSSYNEQFF.

The rearrangement links TRBV6-5 to TRBJ1-6, with 7 nucleotides matching TRBD1. The V gene's germline CDR1 is MNHEY and CDR2 SVGAGI. V trimming: 6 bases; J trimming: 10 bases; junction bases outside the gene matches: 6. The CDR3 extends over 13 amino acids. The CDR3, as DNA: TGTGCCAGCAGGCGACAGGGAATATCACCCCTCCACTTT. It is translated as CASRRQGISPLHF.

J is TRBJ1-1 and V is TRBV7-9; 8 bases align to TRBD1. The V and J ends lost 5 bases and 3 bases, in that order; junction bases with no gene match: 5. CDR3 length: 14 amino acids. CDR1 is SEHNR and CDR2 is FQNEAQ in the germline V gene (reference sequence). The chain's CDR3 is CASSLQGADTEAFF. Written as DNA, the CDR3 is TGTGCCAGCAGCCTCCAGGGGGCAGACACTGAAGCTTTCTTT.

This clone was found once. The chain recombines TRBV7-2 with TRBJ2-5; maybe TRBD1 (5 bases). V was trimmed by 5 bases and J by 1 base, leaving 8 bases between them. From germline, CDR1 is SGHTA and CDR2 FQGNSA. The CDR3 consists of 13 residues. The CDR3 is CASSRRAQETQYF. CDR3 nucleotide sequence: TGTGCCAGCAGCCGCAGGGCCCAAGAGACCCAGTACTTC.

This sequence joins TRBV10-3 and TRBJ1-4, with D unresolved. The CDR3 sequence is 17 residues long. V was clipped by 4 bases and J by 4 bases, with 19 bases between them. CDR1 and CDR2 (germline): ENHRY, SYGVKD. The CDR3 loop is CAISASPSGGLNEKLFF. The CDR3 DNA reads as TGTGCCATCAGTGCTAGCCCCTCCGGAGGGCTTAATGAAAAACTGTTTTTT.

In DNA, the CDR3 is TGCGCCAGCAGCCAGACGACATCAGGACTTAACTATGGCTACACCTTC. Protein: CASSQTTSGLNYGYTF. The V call is TRBV4-1, the J call TRBJ1-2; D gene uncertain. The CDR3 contains 16 residues. The germline V gene encodes CDR1 MGHRA and CDR2 YSYEKL. The V and J ends lost 3 bases and 1 base respectively, with 15 bases between them.

The chain is built from TRBV12-3 or TRBV12-4 and TRBJ2-7; D is unclear. The CDR3 has 13 amino acids. V lost 3 bases and J lost 1, with 7 bases in between. CDR3 amino acids: CASSLGSSYEQYF. CDR3 bases: TGTGCCAGCAGTTTGGGCAGTTCCTACGAGCAGTACTTC.

The chain employs TRBV7-9 and TRBJ2-7; D is perhaps TRBD2 (7 bases). This CDR3 comprises 15 residues. CDR1 SEHNR and CDR2 FQNEAQ come from the germline V gene (reference sequence). With 5 bases removed from V and 0 bases from J, the gap between germline ends came to 14 bases. CDR3 residues: CASSLSRGPSYEQYF. The CDR3 DNA reads TGTGCCAGCAGCCTTTCGCGGGGGCCCTCCTACGAGCAGTACTTC.

The genes are TRBV7-2 and TRBJ1-1, with D possibly being TRBD1 (5 bases). The CDR3 runs to 12 residues. V was trimmed by 1 base and J by 11 bases, leaving 11 bases between them. Per germline, CDR1 SGHTA and CDR2 FQGNSA. The CDR3 loop reads CASSLGPGLAFF. In DNA form, the CDR3 reads TGTGCCAGCAGCTTAGGTCCAGGGCTTGCTTTCTTT.